This passage covers 13 T cell receptor beta chains from one sample sequenced in a study of T cells after yellow fever vaccination. TCRdb recomputed calls from the 5' RACE reads with MiXCR, one row per CDR3 protein. The data hold about 350,000 distinct CDR3 sequences, with around 10% observed a single time. The material was PBMCs, obtained on the day of the first yellow fever vaccination. Receptors were obtained from a man between 18 and 29 years old who received the YFV17D yellow fever vaccine.

This clonotype was detected a few times. The rearrangement links TRBV10-2 to TRBJ2-3; 7 nucleotides match TRBD2. This CDR3 spans 14 amino acids. The germline V gene has CDR1 WSHSY and CDR2 SAAADI. Losses at the gene ends were 5 bases for V and 3 bases for J; bases not matched to a gene: 5. The CDR3 is CASSRTSVTDTQYF. For the CDR3, the DNA is TGCGCCAGCAGTCGGACTAGTGTAACAGATACGCAGTATTTT.

V is TRBV6-1 and J is TRBJ1-5; 7 bases line up with TRBD1. The CDR3 totals 15 residues. Per the germline V gene, CDR1 is MNHNS and CDR2 is SASEGT. Unmatched junction bases numbered 7, after V lost 8 bases and J lost 0 bases. The CDR3 nucleotides read TGTGCCAGCCGGCAGGGGGGATATAGCAATCAGCCCCAGCATTTT. It yields the protein CASRQGGYSNQPQHF.

The chain has TRBV7-9 and TRBJ2-7; D is undetermined. CDR1 is SEHNR, CDR2 FQNEAQ, per germline (reference sequence). The CDR3 loop spans 13 amino acids. V shed 2 bases and J shed 7 bases, with 12 bases lying between them. Here the CDR3 reads CASSLCVGCEQYV. In DNA form, the CDR3 reads TGTGCCAGCAGCTTATGTGTGGGGTGTGAGCAGTACGTC.

V and J are TRBV4-3 and TRBJ2-3; 7 bases match TRBD2. The CDR3 runs to 20 residues. The trim removed 0 bases at V and 5 bases at J, leaving 20 bases unmatched. CDR1 is LGHNA, CDR2 YSLEER, per germline. The CDR3 protein is CASSQDSGIRSAGEGDTQYF. The CDR3, as DNA: TGCGCCAGCAGCCAAGACTCGGGTATTCGGTCGGCGGGGGAAGGAGATACGCAGTATTTT.

A few counts support this clonotype. The chain uses TRBV6-5 and TRBJ1-2; no definite D call. Germline V lookup: CDR1 MNHEY, CDR2 SVGAGI. The V end lost 2 bases, the J end lost 8 bases, and 6 bases lay between the germline ends. The CDR3 has 11 residues. The chain's CDR3 is CASSYVGGYTF. In nucleotides, the CDR3 is TGTGCCAGCAGTTACGTGGGGGGCTACACCTTC.

The chain is built from TRBV9 and TRBJ1-6, with D possibly being TRBD1 (5 bases). The V end lost 7 bases, the J end lost 9 bases, and 23 bases lay between the germline ends. There are 16 residues in the CDR3. Germline values: CDR1 SGDLS, CDR2 YYNGEE. CDR3 bases: TGTGCCAGCGGAAGATACCGGGACGGGAAAGGTTCACCCCTCCACTTT. Translated, it gives CASGRYRDGKGSPLHF.

This clonotype appeared many times. The J gene is TRBJ2-7, the V gene TRBV4-2, with 7 nucleotides matching TRBD1. The CDR3 sequence is 16 residues long. Germline values: CDR1 LGHNA, CDR2 YNFKEQ. J gave up 2 bases and V 3 bases, and 10 bases lay outside the gene matches. CDR3 amino acids: CASSQFLGGSAYEQYF. DNA of the CDR3: TGTGCCAGCAGCCAGTTTTTAGGGGGCTCAGCCTACGAGCAGTACTTC.

The table lists this clonotype with a few counts. The genes are TRBV6-5 and TRBJ2-7; 14 nucleotides agree with TRBD2. The trim removed 7 bases at V and 4 bases at J, leaving 6 bases unmatched. Germline V lookup: CDR1 MNHEY, CDR2 SVGAGI. This CDR3 region has 15 residues. The CDR3 spells CASIIRLAGGYEQYF. For the CDR3, the DNA is TGTGCCAGCATTATAAGACTAGCGGGGGGGTACGAGCAGTACTTC.

In regard to this clonotype: The junction does not match germline at one end; this may be a read error. The chain has TRBV23-1 and TRBJ2-5; a weak D match, TRBD1 (5 bases). TRBV23-1 is sorted into the ORF group, with uncertain function. The CDR3 length is 14 residues. CDR3 coding DNA: TGTGTCAGCAGGCGACAGATGCGCCCAGAGACCCAGTACTTC. Residues: CVSRRQMRPETQYF.

The V gene is TRBV20-1, the J gene TRBJ2-2; no clear D gene. CDR3 length: 17 amino acids. CDR1 is DFQATT, CDR2 SNEGSKA, per germline (reference sequence). Trimming removed 6 bases from V and 0 bases from J, with 20 bases in between. The CDR3 region has the DNA TGCAGTGCCGGTGGCGGTGGGCAAGTGTCGAACACCGGGGAGCTGTTTTTT. It is translated as CSAGGGGQVSNTGELFF.

The chain couples TRBV7-2 to TRBJ2-5, with a tentative D call TRBD2 (5 bases). The CDR3 has 14 amino acids. Germline V gene data show CDR1 as SGHTA and CDR2 as FQGNSA. Trimming took 6 bases from V and 4 from J, leaving 15 bases between them. CDR3 amino acids: CASSRRRELETQYF. The DNA for the CDR3 is TGTGCCAGCAGTCGCCGACGGGAACTAGAGACCCAGTACTTC.

The rearrangement uses TRBV3-1 and TRBJ2-3, with TRBD1 identical over 7 bases. J gave up 4 bases and V 6 bases, and 4 bases lay outside the gene matches. CDR1 and CDR2 from the germline V gene are LGHDT and YNNKEL (reference sequence). The CDR3 sequence is 13 residues long. The CDR3: CASRGDSPDTQYF. The CDR3 DNA reads TGTGCCAGCAGAGGGGACAGTCCAGATACGCAGTATTTT.

V and J are TRBV7-6 and TRBJ2-3; D call uncertain. This CDR3 has 13 residues. Trimming removed 2 bases at V and 3 bases at J, with 6 bases between. The germline V gene encodes CDR1 SGHVS and CDR2 FNYEAQ. The CDR3 region has the DNA TGTGCCAGCAGCTTATCGATAACAGATACGCAGTATTTT. Translation gives CASSLSITDTQYF.